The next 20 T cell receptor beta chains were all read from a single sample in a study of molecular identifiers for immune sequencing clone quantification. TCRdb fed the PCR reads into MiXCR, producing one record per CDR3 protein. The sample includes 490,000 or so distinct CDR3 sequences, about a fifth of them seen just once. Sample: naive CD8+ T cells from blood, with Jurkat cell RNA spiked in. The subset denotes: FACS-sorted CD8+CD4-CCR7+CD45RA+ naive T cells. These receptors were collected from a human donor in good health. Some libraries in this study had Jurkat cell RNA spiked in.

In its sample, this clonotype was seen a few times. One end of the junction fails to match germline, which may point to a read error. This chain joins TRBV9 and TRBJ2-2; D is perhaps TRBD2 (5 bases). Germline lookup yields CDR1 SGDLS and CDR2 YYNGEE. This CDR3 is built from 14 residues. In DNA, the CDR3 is TGTGCCAGCGGCGTCGCGAGCGGTTTCGGGGAGCTGTTTTTT. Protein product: CASGVASGFGELFF.

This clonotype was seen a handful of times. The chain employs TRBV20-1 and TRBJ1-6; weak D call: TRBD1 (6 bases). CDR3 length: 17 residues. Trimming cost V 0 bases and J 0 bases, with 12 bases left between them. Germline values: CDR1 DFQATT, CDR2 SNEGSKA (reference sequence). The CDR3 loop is CSARDQGGSSYNSPLHF. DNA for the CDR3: TGCAGTGCTAGAGATCAAGGGGGGAGCTCCTATAATTCACCCCTCCACTTT.

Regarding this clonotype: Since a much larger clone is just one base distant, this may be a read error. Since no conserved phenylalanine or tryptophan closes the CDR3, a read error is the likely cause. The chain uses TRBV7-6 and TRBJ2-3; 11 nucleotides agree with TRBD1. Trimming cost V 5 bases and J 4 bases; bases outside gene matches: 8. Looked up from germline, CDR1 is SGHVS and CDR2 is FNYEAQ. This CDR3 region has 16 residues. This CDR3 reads CASSHGQGAFPDTQYL. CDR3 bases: TGTGCCAGCAGCCACGGACAGGGGGCTTTCCCAGATACGCAGTATCTT.

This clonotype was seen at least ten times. CDR3: CASSFGVTEAFF. The DNA for the CDR3 is TGTGCCAGCAGCTTTGGAGTCACTGAAGCTTTCTTT. The chain couples TRBV7-9 to TRBJ1-1; D is unclear. V was pared by 3 bases and J by 4 bases, with 6 bases between. CDR3 length: 12 residues. CDR1 SEHNR and CDR2 FQNEAQ come from the germline V gene (reference sequence).

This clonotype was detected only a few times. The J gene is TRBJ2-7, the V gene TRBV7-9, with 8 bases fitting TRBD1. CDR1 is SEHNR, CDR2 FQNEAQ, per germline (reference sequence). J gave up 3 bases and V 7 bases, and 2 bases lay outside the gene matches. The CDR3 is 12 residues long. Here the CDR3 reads CASTDRDYEQYF. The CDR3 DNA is TGTGCCAGCACGGACAGGGACTACGAGCAGTACTTC. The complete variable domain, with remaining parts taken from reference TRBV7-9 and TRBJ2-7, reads DTGVSQNPRHKITKRGQNVTFRCDPISEHNRLYWYRQTLGQGPEFLTYFQNEAQLEKSRLLSDRFSAERPKGSFSTLEIQRTEQGDSAMYLCASTDRDYEQYFGPGTRLTVT.

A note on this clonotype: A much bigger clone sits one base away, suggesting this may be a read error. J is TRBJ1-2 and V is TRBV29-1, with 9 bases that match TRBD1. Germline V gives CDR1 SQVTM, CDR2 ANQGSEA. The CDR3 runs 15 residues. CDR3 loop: CGVETWDRDFYGYTF. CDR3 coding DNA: TGCGGCGTTGAAACCTGGGACAGGGATTTCTATGGCTACACCTTC.

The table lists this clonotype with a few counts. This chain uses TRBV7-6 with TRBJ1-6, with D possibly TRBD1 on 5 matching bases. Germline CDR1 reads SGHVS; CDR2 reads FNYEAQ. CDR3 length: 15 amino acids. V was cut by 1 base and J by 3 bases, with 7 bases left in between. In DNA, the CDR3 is TGTGCCAGCAGCTTAGGGACAAACTATAATTCACCCCTCCACTTT. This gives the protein CASSLGTNYNSPLHF.

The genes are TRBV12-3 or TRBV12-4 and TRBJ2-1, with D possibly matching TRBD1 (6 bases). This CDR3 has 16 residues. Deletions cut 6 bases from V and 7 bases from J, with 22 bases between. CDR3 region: CASRLTTGAGENEQFF. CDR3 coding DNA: TGTGCCAGCAGACTCACTACCGGGGCAGGGGAGAATGAGCAGTTCTTC.

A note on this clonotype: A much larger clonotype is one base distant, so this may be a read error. The CDR3 is CASSAQGYESQHF. In DNA form, the CDR3 reads TGTGCCAGCAGCGCGCAGGGATACGAGTCCCAGCATTTT. This chain links TRBV5-3 with TRBJ1-5; D perhaps matches TRBD1 (5 bases). TRBV5-3 is an ORF, with its function uncertain. Between the trimmed V and J ends, which lost 8 bases and 11 bases, there was a span of 20 bases. The CDR3 totals 13 residues.

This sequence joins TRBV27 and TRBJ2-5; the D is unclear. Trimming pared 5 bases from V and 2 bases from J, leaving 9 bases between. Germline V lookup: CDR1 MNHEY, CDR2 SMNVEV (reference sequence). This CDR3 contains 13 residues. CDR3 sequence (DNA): TGTGCCAGCAGTAGGGCGTCTCAAGAGACCCAGTACTTC. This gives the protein CASSRASQETQYF.

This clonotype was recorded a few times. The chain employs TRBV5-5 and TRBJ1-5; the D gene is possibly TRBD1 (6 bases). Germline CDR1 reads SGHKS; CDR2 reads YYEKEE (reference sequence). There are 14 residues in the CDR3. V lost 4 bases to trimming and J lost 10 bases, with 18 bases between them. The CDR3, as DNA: TGTGCCAGCAGCCAGGACGGGGGCAAAGATCCCCAGCATTTT. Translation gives CASSQDGGKDPQHF.

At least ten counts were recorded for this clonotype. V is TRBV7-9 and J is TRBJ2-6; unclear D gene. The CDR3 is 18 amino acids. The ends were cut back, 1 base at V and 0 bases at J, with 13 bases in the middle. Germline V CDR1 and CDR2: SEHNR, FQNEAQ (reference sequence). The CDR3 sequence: CASSLGELKSSGANVLTF. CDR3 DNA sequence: TGTGCCAGCAGCTTAGGTGAATTGAAGTCCTCTGGGGCCAACGTCCTGACTTTC.

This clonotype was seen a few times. CDR3 DNA sequence: TGCGCCAGCAGCCAAGATCGGCAAGGAAACTACGAGCAGTACTTC. It codes for CASSQDRQGNYEQYF. The rearrangement uses TRBV4-3 and TRBJ2-7; D remains ambiguous. Germline assignment: CDR1 LGHNA and CDR2 YSLEER. The CDR3 length is 15 residues. V was clipped by 0 bases and J by 3 bases, with 12 bases between them.

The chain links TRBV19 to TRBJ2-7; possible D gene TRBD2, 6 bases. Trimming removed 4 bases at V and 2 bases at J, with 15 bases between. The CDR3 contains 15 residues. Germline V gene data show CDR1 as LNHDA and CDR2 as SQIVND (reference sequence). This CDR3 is CASSTPAGYAYEQYF. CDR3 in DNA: TGTGCCAGTAGTACCCCGGCGGGATACGCCTACGAGCAGTACTTC.

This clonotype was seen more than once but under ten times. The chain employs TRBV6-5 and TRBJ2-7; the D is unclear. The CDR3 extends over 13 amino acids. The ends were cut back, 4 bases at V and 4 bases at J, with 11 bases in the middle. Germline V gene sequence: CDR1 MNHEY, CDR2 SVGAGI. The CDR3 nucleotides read TGTGCCAGCAGTTTCGGGTTTATTTACGAGCAGTACTTC. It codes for CASSFGFIYEQYF.

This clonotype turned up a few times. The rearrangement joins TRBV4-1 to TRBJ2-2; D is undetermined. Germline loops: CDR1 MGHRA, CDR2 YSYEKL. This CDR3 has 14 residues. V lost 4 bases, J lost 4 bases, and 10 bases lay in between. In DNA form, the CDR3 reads TGCGCCAGCAGCCTCCTGGTGGGCACCGGGGAGCTGTTTTTT. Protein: CASSLLVGTGELFF.

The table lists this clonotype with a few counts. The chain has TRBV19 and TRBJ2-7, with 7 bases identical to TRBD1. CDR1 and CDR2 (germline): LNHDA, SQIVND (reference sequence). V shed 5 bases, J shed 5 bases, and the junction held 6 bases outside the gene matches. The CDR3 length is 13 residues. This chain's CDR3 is CASSPSTGNEQYF. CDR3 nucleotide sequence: TGTGCCAGTAGTCCGTCGACAGGGAACGAGCAGTACTTC. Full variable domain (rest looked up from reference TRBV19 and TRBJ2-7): DGGITQSPKYLFRKEGQNVTLSCEQNLNHDAMYWYRQDPGQGLRLIYYSQIVNDFQKGDIAEGYSVSREKKESFPLTVTSAQKNPTAFYLCASSPSTGNEQYFGPGTRLTVT.

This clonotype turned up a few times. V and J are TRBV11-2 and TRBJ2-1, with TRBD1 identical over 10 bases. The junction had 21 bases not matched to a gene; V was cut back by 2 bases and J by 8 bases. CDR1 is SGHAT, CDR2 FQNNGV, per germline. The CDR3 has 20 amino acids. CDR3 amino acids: CASSLNYLSLGQGLWDEQFF. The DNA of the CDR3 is TGTGCCAGCAGCTTAAATTACCTATCCCTGGGACAGGGGTTGTGGGATGAGCAGTTCTTC.

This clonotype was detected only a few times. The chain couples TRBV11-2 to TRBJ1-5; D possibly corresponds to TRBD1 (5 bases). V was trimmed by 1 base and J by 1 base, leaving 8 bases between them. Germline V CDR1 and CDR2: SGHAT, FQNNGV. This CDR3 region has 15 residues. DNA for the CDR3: TGTGCCAGCAGCTTAGGGGAGGGGAGCAATCAGCCCCAGCATTTT. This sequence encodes CASSLGEGSNQPQHF. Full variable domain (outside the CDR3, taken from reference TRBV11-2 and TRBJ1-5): EAGVAQSPRYKIIEKRQSVAFWCNPISGHATLYWYQQILGQGPKLLIQFQNNGVVDDSQLPKDRFSAERLKGVDSTLKIQPAKLEDSAVYLCASSLGEGSNQPQHFGDGTRLSIL.

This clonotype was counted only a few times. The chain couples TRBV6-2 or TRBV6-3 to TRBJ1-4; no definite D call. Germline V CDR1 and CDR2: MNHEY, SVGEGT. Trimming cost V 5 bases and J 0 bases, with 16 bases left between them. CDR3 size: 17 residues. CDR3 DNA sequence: TGTGCCAGCAGTGAAAGATGGACGGCGACAACTAATGAAAAACTGTTTTTT. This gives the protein CASSERWTATTNEKLFF.